Presented here are 21 T cell receptor beta chains from one specimen sequenced in a study of cytomegalovirus exposure and HLA in healthy donors. Amplification used 60 Vbeta primers and 13 Jbeta primers. The method was immunoSEQ multiplex PCR; TCRdb's version includes in-frame clones alone and lacks a portion of them. The sample consists of tens of thousands of clones, approximately 80% of them appearing once. The sample was PBMCs. The origin of the receptors is a woman aged 50 to 60 in good health and CMV-seropositive.

The genes are TRBV2 and TRBJ2-2, with D possibly matching TRBD1 (5 bases). This CDR3 region has 14 residues. Germline-derived CDR1 and CDR2 are SNHLY and FYNNEI. V was shortened by 5 bases and J by 3 bases, with 10 bases between the two germline ends. CDR3 amino acids: CASSPKGYTGELFF. As DNA, the CDR3 is TGTGCCAGCAGTCCTAAGGGGTACACCGGGGAGCTGTTTTTT.

This clone was recorded only once. This sequence joins TRBV10-3 and TRBJ2-3; tentatively, D is TRBD2 (5 bases). Trimming pared 2 bases from V and 10 bases from J, leaving 22 bases between. Per the germline V gene, CDR1 is ENHRY and CDR2 is SYGVKD. CDR3 length: 16 residues. CDR3 sequence: CAISEPAGLSTLAQYF. The CDR3 DNA reads as TGTGCCATCAGTGAGCCCGCAGGACTCTCTACGTTGGCGCAGTATTTT.

Turning to this clone: A read error may produce the germline difference seen at one junction end. The genes are TRBV7-9 and TRBJ2-2; tentatively, D is TRBD2 (5 bases). The CDR3 contains 16 residues. In germline, CDR1 is SEHNR, CDR2 FQNEAQ (reference sequence). This chain's CDR3 is CSSNPPDRGTTGELFF. In DNA form, the CDR3 reads TGTTCCAGCAACCCCCCCGATCGGGGAACCACCGGGGAGCTGTTTTTT.

This clone was observed once. This sequence joins TRBV30 and TRBJ1-1, with D unresolved. V lost 5 bases, J lost 1 base, and 14 bases lay in between. This CDR3 spans 14 amino acids. Germline CDR1 reads GTSNPN; CDR2 reads SVGIG (reference sequence). Here the CDR3 reads CAWGPGYRNTEAFF. The DNA for the CDR3 is TGTGCCTGGGGGCCCGGTTACCGGAACACTGAAGCTTTCTTT.

Of note for this clone: Different DNA sequences within this sample yield the same CDR3. The chain carries TRBV29-1 and TRBJ1-2, with 7 nucleotides matching TRBD1. The CDR3 totals 15 residues. From germline, CDR1 is SQVTM and CDR2 ANQGSEA. Losses at the gene ends were 7 bases for V and 2 bases for J; bases not matched to a gene: 13. The CDR3, as DNA: TGCAGCGGTTTAGCCTCCGGGACAGCAAACTATGGCTACACCTTC. Its translation: CSGLASGTANYGYTF. The entire variable domain, with the rest obtained from reference TRBV29-1 and TRBJ1-2, is as follows: SAVISQKPSRDICQRGTSLTIQCQVDSQVTMMFWYRQQPGQSLTLIATANQGSEATYESGFVIDKFPISRPNLTFSTLTVSNMSPEDSSIYLCSGLASGTANYGYTFGSGTRLTVV.

This rearrangement joins TRBV6-1 to TRBJ2-3, with a possible D match to TRBD1 (6 bases). The germline gives CDR1 MNHNS, CDR2 SASEGT. CDR3 length: 17 amino acids. Trimming shortened V by 4 bases and J by 1 base, and 18 bases separated the two germline ends. This chain's CDR3 is CASSAPSLAGGTDTQYF. The CDR3 DNA reads as TGTGCCAGCAGTGCACCCTCTTTGGCAGGGGGCACAGATACGCAGTATTTT.

The CDR3 here is CAWSSQGDGTEAFF. The CDR3 nucleotides are TGTGCCTGGAGCTCGCAGGGGGATGGGACTGAAGCTTTCTTT. The genes are TRBV30 and TRBJ1-1; 7 positions agree with TRBD1. The CDR3 has 14 amino acids. Trimming cost V 3 bases and J 5 bases; bases outside gene matches: 9. From germline, CDR1 is GTSNPN and CDR2 SVGIG (reference sequence).

The chain carries TRBV5-4 and TRBJ2-1, with D possibly matching TRBD1 (6 bases). The CDR3 is 15 residues long. Germline CDR1 is SGHNT and CDR2 is YYREEE (reference sequence). The V end lost 4 bases, the J end lost 4 bases, and 15 bases lay between the germline ends. Written as DNA, the CDR3 is TGTGCCAGCAGCCTAGGACAGAGAGGGTACAATGAGCAGTTCTTC. Its translation: CASSLGQRGYNEQFF.

The gene calls are TRBV7-2 and TRBJ2-3; D gene uncertain. This CDR3 is built from 14 residues. Germline CDR1 and CDR2: SGHTA and FQGNSA. With 2 bases removed from V and 1 base from J, the gap between germline ends came to 7 bases. This CDR3 reads CASSLISGTDTQYF. The CDR3 nucleotides read TGTGCCAGCAGCTTAATAAGCGGCACAGATACGCAGTATTTT.

The CDR3 bases are TGCGCCAGCAGCTTGGGTGGTAGCGGGAGAGCGCGGATAGATACGCAGTATTTT. Its protein product is CASSLGGSGRARIDTQYF. The chain has TRBV5-1 and TRBJ2-3; 9 bases are shared with TRBD2. Germline CDR1 SGHRS, CDR2 YFSETQ. The V and J ends lost 0 bases and 5 bases, in that order; junction bases with no gene match: 13. This CDR3 contains 18 residues.

The chain combines TRBV20-1 with TRBJ2-7; 11 positions match TRBD2. Germline CDR1 and CDR2: DFQATT and SNEGSKA (reference sequence). This CDR3 spans 10 amino acids. V shed 8 bases, J shed 13 bases, and the junction held 7 bases outside the gene matches. This CDR3 reads CSLGGLAEYV. The CDR3, as DNA: TGCAGTCTTGGGGGACTAGCGGAATACGTC.

The chain employs TRBV11-2 and TRBJ2-2; 12 bases align to TRBD2. Per the germline V gene, CDR1 is SGHAT and CDR2 is FQNNGV. The CDR3 is 15 residues long. Trimming removed 3 bases from V and 5 bases from J; junction bases left unmatched: 1. In DNA form, the CDR3 reads TGTGCCAGCAGCTTTGGACTAGCGGGAACCGGGGAGCTGTTTTTT. Translated, it gives CASSFGLAGTGELFF.

V is TRBV2 and J is TRBJ1-5; D is unresolved. This CDR3 spans 13 amino acids. V lost 0 bases and J 7 bases, leaving 7 bases between the germline ends. The germline V gene encodes CDR1 SNHLY and CDR2 FYNNEI. The chain's CDR3 is CASSEAAVQPQHF. CDR3 bases: TGTGCCAGCAGTGAAGCGGCCGTCCAGCCCCAGCATTTT.

This clone has just one count. The chain has TRBV11-2 and TRBJ1-1; maybe TRBD1 (6 bases). This CDR3 has 15 residues. In germline, CDR1 is SGHAT, CDR2 FQNNGV. V was cut by 4 bases and J by 4 bases, with 16 bases left in between. CDR3 DNA: TGTGCCAGCAGCTCCCAGGTTGGGGGGGCCACTGAAGCTTTCTTT. This translates into CASSSQVGGATEAFF. Looking up the rest from reference TRBV11-2 and TRBJ1-1 gives the full variable domain: EAGVAQSPRYKIIEKRQSVAFWCNPISGHATLYWYQQILGQGPKLLIQFQNNGVVDDSQLPKDRFSAERLKGVDSTLKIQPAKLEDSAVYLCASSSQVGGATEAFFGQGTRLTVV.

The chain has TRBV7-9 and TRBJ2-1, with TRBD2 matching over 10 bases. Trimming at V came to 7 bases and at J to 3 bases, leaving 12 bases not matched to a gene. The CDR3 runs to 17 residues. CDR1 is SEHNR and CDR2 is FQNEAQ in the germline V gene (reference sequence). The CDR3 protein is CASTTSIAGGLYNEQFF. CDR3 bases: TGTGCCAGCACGACATCCATAGCGGGGGGCCTCTACAATGAGCAGTTCTTC.

The rearrangement joins TRBV5-1 to TRBJ2-1; D remains ambiguous. Per germline, CDR1 SGHRS and CDR2 YFSETQ. Trimming cost V 1 base and J 2 bases, with 13 bases left between them. This CDR3 has 16 amino acids. The chain's CDR3 is CASSLFAARAYNEQFF. In nucleotides, the CDR3 is TGCGCCAGCAGCTTGTTTGCGGCGAGAGCCTACAATGAGCAGTTCTTC. Based on the CDR3 plus reference TRBV5-1 and TRBJ2-1, the full variable domain is KAGVTQTPRYLIKTRGQQVTLSCSPISGHRSVSWYQQTPGQGLQFLFEYFSETQRNKGNFPGRFSGRQFSNSRSEMNVSTLELGDSALYLCASSLFAARAYNEQFFGPGTRLTVL.

This chain links TRBV11-2 with TRBJ2-3, with a possible D match to TRBD2 (6 bases). Germline values: CDR1 SGHAT, CDR2 FQNNGV. The CDR3 is 18 amino acids. Trimming shortened V by 4 bases and J by 0 bases, and 20 bases separated the two germline ends. CDR3 sequence (DNA): TGTGCCAGCAGCTCCCGGGACTCCGGAACCTATAGCACAGATACGCAGTATTTT. Translating gives CASSSRDSGTYSTDTQYF.

This chain links TRBV7-3 with TRBJ2-1; 7 bases map to TRBD1. Germline CDR1 SGHTA, CDR2 FQGTGA. V lost 4 bases, J lost 9 bases, and 12 bases stayed unmatched. The CDR3 runs to 15 residues. CDR3 protein: CASSSQGQVPGEQFF. The CDR3 region has the DNA TGTGCCAGCAGCTCCCAAGGACAGGTCCCCGGTGAGCAGTTCTTC.

This clone has just a few counts. The chain uses TRBV25-1 and TRBJ2-7, with D perhaps matching TRBD2 (5 bases). The CDR3 is 13 residues long. Trimming removed 4 bases from V and 5 bases from J, with 12 bases in between. CDR1 is MGHDK, CDR2 SYGVNS, per germline. The CDR3 region is CASSGRPADEQYF. The CDR3 bases are TGTGCCAGCAGTGGTCGACCAGCGGACGAGCAGTACTTC.

The V call is TRBV6-1, the J call TRBJ2-7; perhaps TRBD1 as D (6 bases). V lost 6 bases and J 1 base, leaving 13 bases between the germline ends. The germline V gene encodes CDR1 MNHNS and CDR2 SASEGT. The CDR3 sequence is 14 residues long. CDR3: CASRYPDSSYEQYV. The CDR3 nucleotides read TGTGCCAGCAGATACCCGGACAGTTCCTACGAGCAGTACGTC.

This clone came up a few times. The chain joins TRBV5-1 to TRBJ2-6; 9 bases are a match to TRBD2. V lost 4 bases and J lost 0; bases outside the gene matches: 14. Germline CDR1 and CDR2: SGHRS and YFSETQ. CDR3 length: 20 amino acids. CDR3 in amino acids: CASSHLTSGVSSSGANVLTF. Here the CDR3 DNA reads TGCGCCAGCAGCCACCTGACTAGCGGAGTATCCTCCTCTGGGGCCAACGTCCTGACTTTC. Drawing the rest from reference TRBV5-1 and TRBJ2-6, the complete variable domain is KAGVTQTPRYLIKTRGQQVTLSCSPISGHRSVSWYQQTPGQGLQFLFEYFSETQRNKGNFPGRFSGRQFSNSRSEMNVSTLELGDSALYLCASSHLTSGVSSSGANVLTFGAGSRLTVL.